This TCR beta chain was sequenced in a study of shared clonotypes between healthy human individuals. Repertoires were generated with immunoSEQ multiplex PCR, while TCRdb's copy carries only in-frame clones and drops some. The sample lists around 2,000,000 clones; roughly 95% were seen once. CD45RO negativity and positive selection for CCR7 defined naive CD8 cells, a population that excluded terminally differentiated effector memory CD45RA+ cells. V lost 4 bases and J 8 bases, leaving 15 bases between the germline ends. This CDR3 has 14 residues. Looked up from germline, CDR1 is SNHLY and CDR2 is FYNNEI.

The V gene is TRBV2, the J gene TRBJ2-1, with D hard to call. The clonotype was recovered from a man between 18 and 35 years old in good health. Material: naive CD8+ T cells sorted from blood. The DNA of the CDR3 is TGTGCCAGCAGTGCCCTCTCCCCGGTCCATGAGCAGTTCTTC. Amino acid sequence: CASSALSPVHEQFF.